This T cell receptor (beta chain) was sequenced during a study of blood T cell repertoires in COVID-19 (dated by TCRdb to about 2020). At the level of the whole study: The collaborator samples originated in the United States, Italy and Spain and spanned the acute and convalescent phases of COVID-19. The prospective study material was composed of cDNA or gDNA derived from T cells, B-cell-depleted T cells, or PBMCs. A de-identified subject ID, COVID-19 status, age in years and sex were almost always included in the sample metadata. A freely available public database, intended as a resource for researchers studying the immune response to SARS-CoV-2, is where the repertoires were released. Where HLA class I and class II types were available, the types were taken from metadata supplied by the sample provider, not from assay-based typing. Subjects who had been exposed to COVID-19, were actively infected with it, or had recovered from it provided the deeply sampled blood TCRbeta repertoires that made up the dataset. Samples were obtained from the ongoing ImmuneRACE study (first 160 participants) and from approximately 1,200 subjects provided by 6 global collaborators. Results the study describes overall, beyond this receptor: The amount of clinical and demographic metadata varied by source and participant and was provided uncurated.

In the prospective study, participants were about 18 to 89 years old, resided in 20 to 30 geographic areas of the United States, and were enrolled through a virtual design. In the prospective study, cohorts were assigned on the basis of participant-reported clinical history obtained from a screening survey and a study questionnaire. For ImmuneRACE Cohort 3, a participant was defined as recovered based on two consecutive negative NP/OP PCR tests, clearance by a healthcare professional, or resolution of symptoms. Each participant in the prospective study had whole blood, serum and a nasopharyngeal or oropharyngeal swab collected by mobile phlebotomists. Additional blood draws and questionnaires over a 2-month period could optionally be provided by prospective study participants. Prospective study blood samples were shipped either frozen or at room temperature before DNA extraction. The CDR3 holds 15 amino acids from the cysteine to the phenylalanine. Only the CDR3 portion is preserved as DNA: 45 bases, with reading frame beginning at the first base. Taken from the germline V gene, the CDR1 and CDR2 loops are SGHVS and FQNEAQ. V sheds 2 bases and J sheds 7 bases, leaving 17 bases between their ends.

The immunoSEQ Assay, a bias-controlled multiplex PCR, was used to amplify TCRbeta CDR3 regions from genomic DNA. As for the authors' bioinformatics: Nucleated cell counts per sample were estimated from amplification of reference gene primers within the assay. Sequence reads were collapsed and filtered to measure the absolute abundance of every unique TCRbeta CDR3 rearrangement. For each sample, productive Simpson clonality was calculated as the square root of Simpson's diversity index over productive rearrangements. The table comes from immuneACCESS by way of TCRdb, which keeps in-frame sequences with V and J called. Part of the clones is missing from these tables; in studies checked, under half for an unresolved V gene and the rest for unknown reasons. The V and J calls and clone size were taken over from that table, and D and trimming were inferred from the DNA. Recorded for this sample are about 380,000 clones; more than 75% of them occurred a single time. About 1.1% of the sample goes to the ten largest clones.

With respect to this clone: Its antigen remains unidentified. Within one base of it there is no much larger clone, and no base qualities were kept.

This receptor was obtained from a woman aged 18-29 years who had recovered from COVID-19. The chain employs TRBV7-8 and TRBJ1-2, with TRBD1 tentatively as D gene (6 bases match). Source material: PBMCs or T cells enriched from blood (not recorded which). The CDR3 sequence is CASSLTREDRRGYTF. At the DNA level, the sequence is TGTGCCAGCAGCTTAACCCGAGAGGACAGACGTGGCTACACCTTC.